This T cell receptor (beta chain) was sequenced during a study of CD8 T cell repertoires and HIV-1 epitope variants. About the research overall: Twenty-five autologous and known Gag and Nef epitope variant peptides each stimulated T cells separately. Epitopes were three Gag families plus Nef HW9 and YT9. Enriched T cells were co-cultured with equal numbers of autologous T cell-negative antigen-presenting cells.

The CDR3 totals 13 residues. V dropped 0 bases and J dropped 3 bases, with 6 bases sitting between them. Per germline, CDR1 MNHEY and CDR2 SMNVEV (reference sequence). This clone was counted only a few times. Its cognate antigen is unknown. Assay used: immunoSEQ multiplex PCR; TCRdb lists only in-frame clones, some missing. The sample has thousands of clones, around three fifths seen once. Sequencing used cultured CD8+ T cells derived from PBMCs. V is TRBV27 and J is TRBJ2-7; the D is unclear. The TCR was taken from a male donor with HIV. DNA for the CDR3: TGTGCCAGCAGTTTATCGCATCTCTACGAGCAGTACTTC. This translates into CASSLSHLYEQYF.